The entry below gives a single T cell receptor beta chain sequence along with its context. The germline V gene encodes CDR1 SGHDN and CDR2 FVKESK. This CDR3 has 13 amino acids. The V end was cut by 6 bases, the J end by 6 bases, with 11 bases between. The PCR employed 60 Vbeta primers together with 13 Jbeta primers. Some clones are missing from TCRdb's copy, which holds only in-frame ones; the method was immunoSEQ multiplex PCR. The table has about 160,000 clones, around 75% seen once; the top ten hold 1.6%. These data originate in a study of cytomegalovirus exposure and HLA in healthy donors. The sequencing sample was made of PBMCs. The chain combines TRBV14 with TRBJ2-2; D gene ambiguous. This clonotype originated in a woman under 30 in good health and CMV-seronegative. In DNA form, the CDR3 reads TGTGCCAGCAGTCCCCGAACGGCCGGGGAGCTGTTTTTT. It codes for CASSPRTAGELFF.